The 3 T cell receptor beta chains below come from one sample, sequenced in a study of Graves' ophthalmopathy and Graves' hyperthyroidism. TCR beta CDR3 regions were amplified from RNA transcripts. HTBI primers were used in a first-round RT-PCR, which preceded a second-round multiplex PCR. TCRdb used MiXCR to reprocess the multiplex PCR reads, holding one entry per CDR3 protein. The sample lists about 480,000 distinct CDR3 sequences; approximately 15% were seen once. The sample taken for sequencing was blood. The receptors originated from a woman aged 25 to 39 with Graves' ophthalmopathy.

Worth noting for this clonotype: A much larger clone sits a single nucleotide away, making a read error possible. V usage is TRBV5-1 and J usage is TRBJ1-1; tentatively, D is TRBD1 (5 bases). Trimming took 0 bases from V and 1 from J, leaving 10 bases between them. CDR1 SGHRS and CDR2 YFSETQ come from the germline V gene. The CDR3 is made up of 15 amino acids. The CDR3 protein is CASSLGDGQNTEAFF. In nucleotides, the CDR3 is TGCGCCAGCAGCTTGGGGGACGGGCAGAACACTGAAGCTTTCTTT.

This clonotype has a count of ten or more. This chain uses TRBV12-3 or TRBV12-4 with TRBJ1-1; D unresolved. The CDR3 covers 14 residues. Trimming removed 3 bases from V and 0 bases from J, with 8 bases in between. Here the CDR3 reads CASSFDLLNTEAFF. CDR3 nucleotide sequence: TGTGCCAGCAGTTTTGATCTGTTGAACACTGAAGCTTTCTTT.

The gene calls are TRBV18 and TRBJ2-4; no definite D call. The ends were cut back, 2 bases at V and 2 bases at J, with 4 bases in the middle. CDR3 length: 13 amino acids. The germline CDR1 and CDR2 sequences are KGHSH and LQKENI. The CDR3 coding sequence is TGTGCCAGCTCACCATTCACCAAAAACATTCAGTACTTC. Its translation: CASSPFTKNIQYF.